This T cell receptor (beta chain) was identified during a study of blood T cell repertoires in COVID-19. TCRdb keeps only in-frame clones here, not all; method: immunoSEQ multiplex PCR. The repertoire includes around 300,000 clones, more than 80% of them detected once, and over 5.5% sits in the top ten. The germline V gene has CDR1 SGHRS and CDR2 YFSETQ. Trimming stripped 1 base from V and 4 bases from J, with 8 bases between. The CDR3 extends over 13 amino acids. The chain joins TRBV5-1 to TRBJ1-1; no definite D call. The material sequenced was peripheral blood. The sequence derives from a woman between 50 and 59 years old with COVID-19, enrolled during active disease. CDR3 sequence: CASSLKQLTEAFF. In nucleotides, the CDR3 is TGCGCCAGCAGCTTGAAACAGCTCACTGAAGCTTTCTTT.